This TCR beta chain was sequenced in a study of CD8 T cells in Susac syndrome. Trimming took 6 bases from V and 4 from J; bases not matched to a gene: 8. The CDR3 is 15 residues long. Germline CDR1 reads SGHVS; CDR2 reads FQNEAQ. The CD8+ and CD4+ T cells were negatively isolated, with the TEMRA cells enriched by FACS. It was with random hexamers that roughly 0.45 to 1 ug RNA was reverse transcribed. The authors amplified TCR beta CDR3 across 54 Vbeta and 13 Jbeta using immunoSEQ multiplex PCR. MiXCR, run by TCRdb on the immunoSEQ multiplex PCR reads, gives a single entry per CDR3 protein. The sample has around 69,000 distinct CDR3 sequences, 95% to 96% seen once.

The chain recombines TRBV7-8 with TRBJ2-7, with 11 nucleotides matching TRBD1. Sequenced input: CD4+ T cells from PBMCs. The clonotype was recovered from a human donor with multiple sclerosis. The CDR3 nucleotides are TGTGCCAGCAGGGGCCGGGACAGGGGGTTATACGAGCAGTACTTC. This sequence encodes CASRGRDRGLYEQYF.